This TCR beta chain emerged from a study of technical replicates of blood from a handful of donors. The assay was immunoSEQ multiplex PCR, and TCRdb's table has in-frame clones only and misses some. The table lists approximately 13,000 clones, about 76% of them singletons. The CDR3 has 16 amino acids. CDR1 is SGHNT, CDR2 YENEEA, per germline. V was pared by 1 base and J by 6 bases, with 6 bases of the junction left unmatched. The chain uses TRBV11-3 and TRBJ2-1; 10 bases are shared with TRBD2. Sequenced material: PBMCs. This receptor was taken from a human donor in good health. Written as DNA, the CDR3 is TGTGCCAGCAGCTTAGGGACTAGCGGTATATTCAATGAGCAGTTCTTC. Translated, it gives CASSLGTSGIFNEQFF.